A selection of T cell receptor beta chains follows, all from one sample in a study of blood T cell repertoires in COVID-19. Profiling relied on immunoSEQ multiplex PCR, and the TCRdb table lists in-frame clones only, not all of them. The repertoire holds about 58,000 clones, around 85% seen once, with approximately 4.5% in the top ten. The sample comprised peripheral blood. The receptor source for this set is a man in his forties or fifties with active COVID-19. CDR3s include the opening cysteine and the closing phenylalanine or tryptophan. The D gene is left open where the match is weak. Size values are once, few and many counts, or a class for expanded clones, and some rows have none.

J	length	size	D	V	CDR3	DNA
TRBJ2-7	14	.	.	TRBV30	CAWTDTWSSYEQYF	TGTGCCTGGACGGACACGTGGAGCTCCTACGAGCAGTACTTC
TRBJ2-2	16	.	TRBD1	TRBV29-1	CSVEWGTGPNTGELFF	TGCAGCGTTGAATGGGGGACAGGGCCTAACACCGGGGAGCTGTTTTTT
TRBJ2-6	16	.	TRBD1	TRBV20-1	CSASRDRGSGANVLTF	TGCAGTGCTAGTCGGGACAGAGGCTCTGGGGCCAACGTCCTGACTTTC
TRBJ1-4	17	.	TRBD1	TRBV10-3	CAISESPQGAVNEKLFF	TGTGCCATCAGTGAGTCGCCACAGGGGGCGGTAAATGAAAAACTGTTTTTT
TRBJ1-4	15	.	.	TRBV7-9	CASSLDGGGNEKLFF	TGTGCCAGCAGCTTAGACGGGGGAGGTAATGAAAAACTGTTTTTT
TRBJ2-7	15	.	TRBD2	TRBV7-9	CASSGTSGSINEQYF	TGTGCCAGCAGCGGCACTAGCGGGAGTATCAACGAGCAGTACTTC
TRBJ2-7	14	.	TRBD2	TRBV28	CASSFQREEGEQYF	TGTGCCAGCAGTTTTCAGCGGGAGGAGGGCGAGCAGTACTTC
TRBJ2-1	12	.	TRBD2	TRBV2	CASSLGLDEQFF	TGTGCCAGCAGTCTGGGACTAGATGAGCAGTTCTTC
TRBJ1-1	11	.	TRBD1	TRBV29-1	CSVGQGSEAFF	TGCAGCGTTGGACAGGGTTCTGAAGCTTTCTTT
TRBJ2-3	15	.	TRBD1	TRBV28	CASSGTGTGTDTQYF	TGTGCCAGCAGTGGGACCGGGACAGGCACAGATACGCAGTATTTT
TRBJ2-1	15	.	.	TRBV9	CASSVVDFSYNEQFF	TGTGCCAGCAGCGTAGTAGACTTCTCCTACAATGAGCAGTTCTTC
TRBJ2-3	15	.	TRBD2	TRBV27	CASSFIAGGGSTQYF	TGTGCCAGCAGTTTTATAGCGGGAGGGGGTTCTACGCAGTATTTT
TRBJ2-2	17	once	.	TRBV7-2	CASSPPWGGYNTGELFF	TGTGCCAGCAGCCCCCCCTGGGGCGGATATAACACCGGGGAGCTGTTTTTT
TRBJ1-1	17	.	.	TRBV28	CASRREGPPFTNTEAFF	TGTGCCAGCCGCCGGGAGGGGCCCCCTTTCACGAACACTGAAGCTTTCTTT
TRBJ2-2	17	.	.	TRBV27	CASSFLEAAGYAGELFF	TGTGCCAGCAGTTTCCTCGAGGCAGCCGGTTATGCCGGGGAGCTGTTTTTT
TRBJ1-1	15	.	TRBD1	TRBV7-2	CASSLRQTGRSEAFF	TGTGCCAGCAGCTTAAGACAGACAGGGCGGTCTGAAGCTTTCTTT
TRBJ1-6	14	.	.	TRBV28	CASNEGAGNSPLHF	TGTGCCAGCAATGAGGGAGCGGGAAATTCACCCCTCCACTTT
TRBJ1-5	17	.	TRBD1	TRBV7-7	CASSWPGTGKRGQPQHF	TGTGCTAGCAGCTGGCCCGGGACAGGGAAAAGGGGTCAGCCCCAGCATTTT
TRBJ2-3	14	.	.	TRBV30	CAWRAGSSTDTQYF	TGTGCCTGGAGGGCGGGCAGTAGCACAGATACGCAGTATTTT
TRBJ2-2	17	.	TRBD2	TRBV19	CASSWTSGKDFAGELFF	TGTGCCAGTAGTTGGACTAGCGGGAAGGATTTCGCCGGGGAGCTGTTTTTT
TRBJ1-5	15	.	TRBD1	TRBV10-1	CASSGTGYSNQPQHF	TGCGCCAGCAGTGGGACAGGCTATAGCAATCAGCCCCAGCATTTT
TRBJ1-1	18	once	TRBD1	TRBV5-6	CASSLRTRDRGPDTEAFF	TGTGCCAGCAGCTTAAGAACGCGGGACAGGGGGCCGGACACTGAAGCTTTCTTT
TRBJ2-1	17	.	TRBD2	TRBV9	CASSVRPDSREGNEQFF	TGTGCCAGCAGCGTTCGCCCGGACTCACGGGAGGGGAATGAGCAGTTCTTC
TRBJ1-2	15	.	TRBD1	TRBV7-9	CASSSGQGLNYGYTF	TGTGCCAGCAGCTCGGGACAGGGACTTAACTATGGCTACACCTTC
TRBJ2-5	15	few	TRBD1	TRBV7-9	CASSVWTGYQETQYF	TGTGCCAGCAGCGTGTGGACAGGGTACCAAGAGACCCAGTACTTC
TRBJ2-5	16	few	TRBD1	TRBV5-1	CASSRTGGNLHGSQYF	TGCGCCAGCAGTAGGACAGGGGGCAACCTCCACGGGTCCCAGTACTTC
TRBJ1-1	13	.	.	TRBV9	CASSVRGDTEAFF	TGTGCCAGCAGCGTACGCGGTGACACTGAAGCTTTCTTT
TRBJ1-5	14	.	TRBD1	TRBV30	CALLTGGGNQPQHF	TGTGCCCTTCTAACAGGGGGCGGGAATCAGCCCCAGCATTTT
TRBJ1-5	16	.	.	TRBV19	CASSTSGSRAGQPQHF	TGTGCCAGTAGTACCTCAGGATCACGAGCAGGTCAGCCCCAGCATTTT
TRBJ1-3	14	.	.	TRBV29-1	CSVADKYSGNTIYF	TGCAGCGTGGCCGATAAATACTCTGGAAACACCATATATTTT
TRBJ2-3	16	.	TRBD2	TRBV5-1	CASSLAGASGVDTQYF	TGCGCCAGCAGCTTGGCCGGGGCTAGCGGGGTTGATACGCAGTATTTT
TRBJ2-1	12	.	.	TRBV11-2	CASSYSGDEQFF	TGTGCCAGCAGCTATAGCGGAGATGAGCAGTTCTTC
TRBJ2-5	14	.	TRBD1	TRBV28	CASRSGTAQETQYF	TGTGCCAGCAGATCGGGGACAGCTCAAGAGACCCAGTACTTC
TRBJ1-3	14	.	.	TRBV19	CASSLRVSGNTIYF	TGTGCCAGTAGTCTACGGGTCTCTGGAAACACCATATATTTT
TRBJ1-4	18	.	TRBD1	TRBV5-4	CANPSDRGPEARNEKLFF	TGTGCCAACCCCTCGGACAGGGGGCCCGAGGCCCGAAATGAAAAACTGTTTTTT
TRBJ2-1	16	.	TRBD1	TRBV5-4	CASSLALGQGYNEQFF	TGTGCCAGCAGCTTGGCTTTGGGACAGGGTTACAATGAGCAGTTCTTC
TRBJ2-1	16	.	TRBD1	TRBV7-9	CASSLRDRGKDNEQFF	TGTGCCAGCAGCTTAAGGGACAGGGGGAAGGACAATGAGCAGTTCTTC
TRBJ2-3	16	.	TRBD1	TRBV28	CASIEGDRLSTDTQYF	TGTGCCAGCATCGAAGGGGACAGACTGAGCACAGATACGCAGTATTTT
TRBJ1-1	14	.	.	TRBV28	CASSLSLMNTEAFF	TGTGCCAGCAGTTTATCCCTAATGAACACTGAAGCTTTCTTT
TRBJ1-5	14	.	.	TRBV28	CASGLTEGDQPQHF	TGTGCCAGCGGCTTAACAGAAGGTGATCAGCCCCAGCATTTT
TRBJ2-7	17	.	TRBD2	TRBV6-1	CASSESLAGGPSYEQYF	TGTGCCAGCAGTGAATCTTTAGCGGGAGGGCCTTCCTACGAGCAGTACTTC
TRBJ2-7	15	.	TRBD2	TRBV5-6	CASSQLLAGAHEQYF	TGTGCCAGCAGCCAACTGCTAGCGGGAGCACACGAGCAGTACTTC
TRBJ1-4	14	.	TRBD1	TRBV7-9	CASSIGQDNEKLFF	TGTGCCAGCAGCATCGGACAGGATAATGAAAAACTGTTTTTT
TRBJ1-3	17	few	TRBD1	TRBV6-2/TRBV6-3	CASSYSPEDRGWNSLRF	TGTGCCAGCAGTTACAGCCCTGAGGACAGGGGCTGGAATTCCCTGCGTTTT
TRBJ2-3	17	.	TRBD1	TRBV27	CASSLKAGTGGADTQYF	TGTGCCAGCAGTTTAAAAGCCGGGACAGGGGGCGCGGATACGCAGTATTTT
TRBJ2-7	16	few	.	TRBV2	CASSERDSRNPYEQYF	TGTGCCAGCAGTGAAAGAGACTCACGAAACCCCTACGAGCAGTACTTC
TRBJ2-6	14	.	TRBD1	TRBV2	CASGDSSGANVLTF	TGTGCCAGCGGGGACAGCTCTGGGGCCAACGTCCTGACTTTC
TRBJ2-6	15	.	TRBD1	TRBV27	CASSLDRVGANVLTF	TGTGCCAGCAGTTTAGACAGGGTAGGGGCCAACGTCCTGACTTTC
TRBJ2-7	13	.	TRBD1	TRBV7-6	CAVVTGGSNEQYF	TGTGCTGTCGTGACAGGGGGCTCTAACGAGCAGTACTTC